This T cell receptor beta chain appears in the sequencing data of a study of OX40 agonist ivuxolimab in advanced cancers. Overall study: An agonistic human IgG2 monoclonal antibody against OX40 (CD134) was given. At roughly 80% male, the cohort had a mean age of about 60 years, ranging from about 23 to 79. Partial responses were seen in three patients, one with hepatocellular carcinoma and two with cutaneous melanoma.

Repertoires were generated with immunoSEQ multiplex PCR, while TCRdb's copy carries only in-frame clones and drops some. The repertoire has some 110,000 clones, about nine tenths of them found once; the top ten carry more than 0.7%. The CDR3 is 16 amino acids. V lost 0 bases, J lost 1 base, and 11 bases lay in between. Germline V gives CDR1 SGHRS, CDR2 YFSETQ. For this clone: Its antigen is not identified.

Overall study results and limits: Averaging showed that CD8+ T cells had more expanded clones than CD4+ did.

This chain links TRBV5-1 with TRBJ1-5, with D unclear. This TCR was sampled from an adult with an advanced solid tumor such as melanoma, head and neck, liver or kidney cancer. Sequenced here: CD4+ or CD8+ T cells sorted from blood, sampled in a trial of the OX40 agonist ivuxolimab. Here the CDR3 reads CASSLEGTGSNQPQHF. CDR3 bases: TGCGCCAGCAGCTTGGAGGGAACGGGAAGCAATCAGCCCCAGCATTTT.